This T cell receptor beta chain was recorded in a study of patients and donors after allogeneic stem cell transplantation. This clonotype has a single count. TCRdb passed the RT-PCR reads through MiXCR, listing each CDR3 protein once. The top ten clones hold around a tenth of a sample with a few hundred thousand distinct CDR3 sequences, more than 35% of them seen once. With 5 bases removed from V and 1 base from J, the gap between germline ends came to 13 bases. Germline V CDR1 and CDR2: SGHRS, YFSETQ. The CDR3 is 14 amino acids. Input material: blood, either unsorted or a sorted T cell fraction (not recorded which). The genes are TRBV5-1 and TRBJ2-7; a possible D gene is TRBD1 (5 bases). This clonotype originated in a human donor who was either an allogeneic HSCT recipient or a stem cell or donor lymphocyte infusion donor (not recorded which). It is not recorded whose cells these are; they may come from a transplant donor. DNA for the CDR3: TGCGCCAGCAGTCCAACTACAGGTTCCTACGAGCAGTACTTC. Residues: CASSPTTGSYEQYF.